Listed below are T cell receptor beta chains from one sample, sequenced in a study of cytomegalovirus exposure and HLA in healthy donors. TCRdb's table, derived via immunoSEQ multiplex PCR, lists solely in-frame clones and lacks some. The sample consists of 180,000 or so clones, about 69% of them appearing once. The sample consisted of PBMCs. Receptors originate from a human donor in good health. Both conserved end residues are part of each CDR3. Fields, in order: clone size, V gene, J gene, D gene, CDR3 protein, CDR3 DNA. The D gene is left open where the match is weak. Expanded clones are given a class, and other clones once, few, many or no size at all.

clone_size: .
v_call: TRBV7-6
j_call: TRBJ2-2
d_call: TRBD2
cdr3_aa: CASSLESGGNTGELFF
cdr3_nt: TGTGCCAGCAGCTTAGAAAGCGGGGGAAACACCGGGGAGCTGTTTTTT

clone_size: .
v_call: TRBV6-1
j_call: TRBJ2-3
d_call: TRBD2
cdr3_aa: CASGPGLATHTQYF
cdr3_nt: TGTGCCAGCGGTCCGGGACTAGCTACTCATACGCAGTATTTT

clone_size: .
v_call: TRBV25-1
j_call: TRBJ2-1
d_call: TRBD1
cdr3_aa: CASSEYGGQGAFYNEQFF
cdr3_nt: TGTGCCAGCAGTGAATATGGGGGACAGGGGGCCTTCTACAATGAGCAGTTCTTC

clone_size: .
v_call: TRBV11-3
j_call: TRBJ1-1
d_call: .
cdr3_aa: CASSLARVTEAFF
cdr3_nt: TGTGCCAGCAGCTTAGCCAGGGTGACTGAAGCTTTCTTT

clone_size: .
v_call: TRBV6-1
j_call: TRBJ1-6
d_call: TRBD1
cdr3_aa: CASSERGQAGAYNSPLHF
cdr3_nt: TGTGCCAGCAGTGAAAGGGGACAGGCAGGGGCATATAATTCACCCCTCCACTTT

clone_size: .
v_call: TRBV2
j_call: TRBJ1-2
d_call: .
cdr3_aa: CASSGDTGYGYTF
cdr3_nt: TGTGCCAGCAGTGGGGACACTGGGTATGGCTACACCTTC

clone_size: .
v_call: TRBV19
j_call: TRBJ2-3
d_call: TRBD2
cdr3_aa: CASSSGLATDTQYF
cdr3_nt: TGTGCCAGTAGTTCGGGACTAGCAACAGATACGCAGTATTTT

clone_size: few
v_call: TRBV30
j_call: TRBJ2-7
d_call: TRBD2
cdr3_aa: CAWKRLAGLEQYF
cdr3_nt: TGTGCCTGGAAAAGGCTAGCGGGCCTTGAGCAGTACTTC

clone_size: .
v_call: TRBV27
j_call: TRBJ2-7
d_call: .
cdr3_aa: CASSLSGSYEQYF
cdr3_nt: TGTGCCAGCAGTTTATCGGGCAGCTACGAGCAGTACTTC

clone_size: .
v_call: TRBV9
j_call: TRBJ1-1
d_call: .
cdr3_aa: CASSAGGRPTEAFF
cdr3_nt: TGTGCCAGCAGCGCCGGGGGACGGCCCACTGAAGCTTTCTTT

clone_size: .
v_call: TRBV6-6
j_call: TRBJ2-5
d_call: .
cdr3_aa: CASSWKLHQETQYF
cdr3_nt: TGTGCCAGCAGTTGGAAACTACACCAAGAGACCCAGTACTTC

clone_size: .
v_call: TRBV30
j_call: TRBJ1-1
d_call: .
cdr3_aa: CAWSYGPEAFF
cdr3_nt: TGTGCCTGGAGTTACGGTCCTGAAGCTTTCTTT

clone_size: few
v_call: TRBV4-1
j_call: TRBJ1-2
d_call: .
cdr3_aa: CASSQLTEETNGYTF
cdr3_nt: TGCGCCAGCAGCCAACTTACGGAGGAGACAAATGGCTACACCTTC

clone_size: .
v_call: TRBV30
j_call: TRBJ1-2
d_call: .
cdr3_aa: CAWSGGGGYTF
cdr3_nt: TGTGCCTGGAGTGGGGGGGGTGGCTACACCTTC

clone_size: .
v_call: TRBV18
j_call: TRBJ2-7
d_call: TRBD2
cdr3_aa: CASSPLAGAYEQYF
cdr3_nt: TGTGCCAGCTCGCCACTAGCGGGGGCCTACGAGCAGTACTTC

clone_size: .
v_call: TRBV5-6
j_call: TRBJ2-6
d_call: .
cdr3_aa: CASSTRGISGANVLTF
cdr3_nt: TGTGCCAGCAGCACCAGGGGAATCTCTGGGGCCAACGTCCTGACTTTC

clone_size: .
v_call: TRBV7-9
j_call: TRBJ1-4
d_call: .
cdr3_aa: CASSLVPGVNEKLFF
cdr3_nt: TGTGCCAGCAGCTTAGTTCCGGGGGTGAATGAAAAACTGTTTTTT

clone_size: few
v_call: TRBV30
j_call: TRBJ2-3
d_call: TRBD2
cdr3_aa: CAWSGTSGGTDTQYF
cdr3_nt: TGTGCCTGGAGTGGGACTAGCGGGGGCACAGATACGCAGTATTTT

clone_size: .
v_call: TRBV4-3
j_call: TRBJ1-2
d_call: .
cdr3_aa: CASSQDQVGGYTF
cdr3_nt: TGCGCCAGCAGCCAAGACCAGGTTGGTGGCTACACCTTC

clone_size: .
v_call: TRBV19
j_call: TRBJ1-5
d_call: .
cdr3_aa: CASSGGGSLYQPQHF
cdr3_nt: TGTGCCAGTAGTGGGGGGGGGTCACTCTATCAGCCCCAGCATTTT

clone_size: .
v_call: TRBV2
j_call: TRBJ1-5
d_call: TRBD1
cdr3_aa: CASRDDRGNQPQHF
cdr3_nt: TGTGCCAGCAGGGATGACAGGGGCAATCAGCCCCAGCATTTT

clone_size: .
v_call: TRBV29-1
j_call: TRBJ2-5
d_call: .
cdr3_aa: CSVETRETQYF
cdr3_nt: TGCAGCGTTGAAACGCGGGAGACCCAGTACTTC

clone_size: .
v_call: TRBV6-1
j_call: TRBJ1-3
d_call: TRBD1
cdr3_aa: CASRDRAKVEDTIYF
cdr3_nt: TGTGCCAGCCGGGACAGGGCTAAGGTGGAGGACACCATATATTTT

clone_size: .
v_call: TRBV10-2
j_call: TRBJ1-2
d_call: TRBD1
cdr3_aa: CASSPRGVYGYTF
cdr3_nt: TGCGCCAGCAGTCCCAGGGGGGTCTATGGCTACACCTTC

clone_size: .
v_call: TRBV29-1
j_call: TRBJ2-2
d_call: TRBD1
cdr3_aa: CSVGQGITGELFF
cdr3_nt: TGCAGCGTCGGACAGGGGATAACCGGGGAGCTGTTTTTT

clone_size: once
v_call: TRBV10-3
j_call: TRBJ2-7
d_call: TRBD1
cdr3_aa: CAIRGDRVTYEQYF
cdr3_nt: TGTGCCATCAGGGGGGACAGGGTCACCTACGAGCAGTACTTC

clone_size: .
v_call: TRBV5-4
j_call: TRBJ2-5
d_call: TRBD2
cdr3_aa: CASSLKRGGQETQYF
cdr3_nt: TGTGCCAGCAGCTTGAAGCGGGGGGGCCAAGAGACCCAGTACTTC

clone_size: .
v_call: TRBV9
j_call: TRBJ1-1
d_call: TRBD1
cdr3_aa: CASSDHRGLTEAFF
cdr3_nt: TGTGCCAGCAGCGATCACAGGGGGCTCACTGAAGCTTTCTTT

clone_size: few
v_call: TRBV25-1
j_call: TRBJ2-2
d_call: TRBD2
cdr3_aa: CASSEGGGNTGELFF
cdr3_nt: TGTGCCAGCAGTGAAGGGGGGGGGAACACCGGGGAGCTGTTTTTT

clone_size: .
v_call: TRBV9
j_call: TRBJ2-1
d_call: TRBD2
cdr3_aa: CASSSGLANEQFF
cdr3_nt: TGTGCCAGCAGCTCCGGACTAGCCAATGAGCAGTTCTTC

clone_size: .
v_call: TRBV10-3
j_call: TRBJ2-3
d_call: TRBD1
cdr3_aa: CAINGLDRDGDTQYF
cdr3_nt: TGTGCCATCAATGGACTGGACAGGGATGGAGATACGCAGTATTTT

clone_size: .
v_call: TRBV2
j_call: TRBJ1-1
d_call: .
cdr3_aa: CASIPVPETEAFF
cdr3_nt: TGTGCCAGCATCCCGGTCCCTGAGACTGAAGCTTTCTTT

clone_size: .
v_call: TRBV20-1
j_call: TRBJ2-7
d_call: TRBD2
cdr3_aa: CSARDYYEQYF
cdr3_nt: TGCAGTGCTCGGGACTACTACGAGCAGTACTTC

clone_size: .
v_call: TRBV7-8
j_call: TRBJ2-7
d_call: .
cdr3_aa: CASSLQLDRYEQYF
cdr3_nt: TGTGCCAGCAGCCTCCAATTGGACAGATACGAGCAGTACTTC

clone_size: few
v_call: TRBV6-5
j_call: TRBJ1-5
d_call: .
cdr3_aa: CASSNQGGAGQPQHF
cdr3_nt: TGTGCCAGCAGCAACCAAGGGGGGGCTGGTCAGCCCCAGCATTTT

clone_size: few
v_call: TRBV7-4
j_call: TRBJ1-2
d_call: .
cdr3_aa: CASSFEGAAGYTF
cdr3_nt: TGTGCCAGCAGCTTCGAGGGCGCAGCTGGCTACACCTTC

clone_size: few
v_call: TRBV12-5
j_call: TRBJ2-2
d_call: TRBD1
cdr3_aa: CASGLSPTGFGFIGKHTGELFF
cdr3_nt: TGTGCTAGTGGTTTGTCCCCGACAGGGTTCGGGTTCATCGGAAAACACACCGGGGAGCTGTTTTTT

clone_size: .
v_call: TRBV6-6
j_call: TRBJ2-7
d_call: TRBD1
cdr3_aa: CASSTTLDRGDPYF
cdr3_nt: TGTGCCAGCAGCACGACCTTGGACAGGGGAGACCCGTACTTC

clone_size: .
v_call: TRBV27
j_call: TRBJ2-7
d_call: TRBD2
cdr3_aa: CASSALGGGGPYEQYF
cdr3_nt: TGTGCCAGCAGCGCCTTAGGCGGGGGTGGGCCCTACGAGCAGTACTTC

clone_size: few
v_call: TRBV2
j_call: TRBJ1-1
d_call: .
cdr3_aa: CASSATGFTEAFF
cdr3_nt: TGTGCCAGCAGCGCTACAGGTTTCACTGAAGCTTTCTTT

clone_size: few
v_call: TRBV2
j_call: TRBJ1-3
d_call: .
cdr3_aa: CASSEWSSGNTIYF
cdr3_nt: TGTGCCAGCAGTGAATGGAGCTCTGGAAACACCATATATTTT

clone_size: .
v_call: TRBV6-1
j_call: TRBJ2-2
d_call: .
cdr3_aa: CASRSMTNTGELFF
cdr3_nt: TGTGCCAGCAGGAGTATGACGAACACCGGGGAGCTGTTTTTT

clone_size: once
v_call: TRBV25-1
j_call: TRBJ1-5
d_call: .
cdr3_aa: CASSEQGSGNQPQHF
cdr3_nt: TGTGCCAGCAGTGAGCAGGGGTCTGGCAATCAGCCCCAGCATTTT

clone_size: .
v_call: TRBV29-1
j_call: TRBJ1-1
d_call: .
cdr3_aa: CSVSDSTEAFF
cdr3_nt: TGCAGCGTTTCGGACAGCACTGAAGCTTTCTTT

clone_size: .
v_call: TRBV27
j_call: TRBJ2-2
d_call: .
cdr3_aa: CASSPRDQLNTGELFF
cdr3_nt: TGTGCCAGCAGCCCCCGCGACCAACTAAACACCGGGGAGCTGTTTTTT

clone_size: few
v_call: TRBV9
j_call: TRBJ2-1
d_call: TRBD1
cdr3_aa: CASGNTGTGFDEQFF
cdr3_nt: TGTGCCAGCGGTAATACCGGGACAGGGTTTGATGAGCAGTTCTTC

clone_size: .
v_call: TRBV18
j_call: TRBJ2-7
d_call: TRBD1
cdr3_aa: CASSPPGTGYEQYF
cdr3_nt: TGTGCCAGCTCACCACCCGGGACAGGCTACGAGCAGTACTTC

clone_size: .
v_call: TRBV7-2
j_call: TRBJ2-7
d_call: .
cdr3_aa: CASSPGAAGEQYF
cdr3_nt: TGTGCCAGCAGCCCAGGGGCGGCCGGAGAGCAGTACTTC

clone_size: .
v_call: TRBV9
j_call: TRBJ2-3
d_call: .
cdr3_aa: CASSATSTDTQYF
cdr3_nt: TGTGCCAGCAGCGCTACTAGCACAGATACGCAGTATTTT

clone_size: .
v_call: TRBV19
j_call: TRBJ2-2
d_call: .
cdr3_aa: CASSIANMAGGELFF
cdr3_nt: TGTGCCAGTAGTATAGCGAACATGGCAGGCGGGGAGCTGTTTTTT

clone_size: .
v_call: TRBV7-7
j_call: TRBJ2-1
d_call: TRBD2
cdr3_aa: CASSPYSGGAYNEQFF
cdr3_nt: TGTGCTAGCAGCCCCTATAGCGGGGGTGCCTACAATGAGCAGTTCTTC

clone_size: .
v_call: TRBV6-6
j_call: TRBJ1-2
d_call: TRBD1
cdr3_aa: CASSPGQGGDYGYTF
cdr3_nt: TGTGCCAGCAGTCCCGGACAGGGAGGGGACTATGGCTACACCTTC

clone_size: .
v_call: TRBV19
j_call: TRBJ1-2
d_call: .
cdr3_aa: CASSKGFNGYTF
cdr3_nt: TGTGCCAGTAGTAAGGGGTTCAATGGCTACACCTTC

clone_size: .
v_call: TRBV7-9
j_call: TRBJ2-1
d_call: TRBD2
cdr3_aa: CASSSLLAGSSYNEQFF
cdr3_nt: TGTGCCAGCAGCTCGCTTCTAGCGGGGAGCTCCTACAATGAGCAGTTCTTC